Sequencing of this T cell receptor (beta chain) was carried out in a study of read filtering for tumor transcriptome and immune sequencing. Looking at the study overall: About 8 patients were R-ISS I, 16 were R-ISS II, roughly 7 were R-ISS III. RNA-seq yielded only about 85 to 1273 TCR reads, IR-seq about 3.5 to 10.27 million.

This clonotype was observed a handful of times. J lost 13 bases, V lost 2 bases, and 10 bases had no gene match. The CDR3 is 13 amino acids. Germline-derived CDR1 and CDR2 are LNHDA and SQIVND (reference sequence). From approximately 400 ng of RNA, a library with molecular barcoded alpha/delta and beta/gamma adaptors was made. TCRdb ran MiXCR on the reads and lists one entry per CDR3 protein. The sample includes 50,000 or so distinct CDR3 sequences, roughly 20% seen only once; the top ten take about 16%. The chain employs TRBV19 and TRBJ2-5, with 7 bases aligning to TRBD1. Sequencing was performed on a population of CD138-negative cells sorted from bone marrow. The clonotype was recovered from a donor aged 40 or over with multiple myeloma. CDR3 loop: CASSIPLTGVRYF. The DNA for the CDR3 is TGTGCCAGTAGTATACCGCTCACAGGGGTCCGGTACTTC.